This T cell receptor beta chain comes out of a study of beta chain features in type 1 diabetes. The CDR3 covers 15 residues. Trimming took 5 bases from V and 2 from J; bases not matched to a gene: 9. The germline CDR1 and CDR2 sequences are MNHEY and SMNVEV (reference sequence). The whole isolated RNA underwent reverse transcription, so sequencing captured expressed TCRB transcripts. Only in-frame clones appear in the TCRdb table, and some are missing; sequencing was by immunoSEQ multiplex PCR. The data hold 240,000 or so clones, with around 26% observed a single time. Details on this clone: Its specificity is unknown.

The study, taken as a whole, reports: Shortening of TCRB CDR3s, moderate but significant, appeared in all four CD4+ subsets of Type 1 diabetes patients.

The rearrangement links TRBV27 to TRBJ2-7; TRBD1 aligns across 7 bases. The sequence was collected from a man under 40 in good health. Sequenced sample: central memory CD4+ T cells from blood. The CDR3 loop is CASSPDRDVTYEQYF. CDR3 nucleotides: TGTGCCAGCAGTCCCGACAGGGACGTGACCTACGAGCAGTACTTC.